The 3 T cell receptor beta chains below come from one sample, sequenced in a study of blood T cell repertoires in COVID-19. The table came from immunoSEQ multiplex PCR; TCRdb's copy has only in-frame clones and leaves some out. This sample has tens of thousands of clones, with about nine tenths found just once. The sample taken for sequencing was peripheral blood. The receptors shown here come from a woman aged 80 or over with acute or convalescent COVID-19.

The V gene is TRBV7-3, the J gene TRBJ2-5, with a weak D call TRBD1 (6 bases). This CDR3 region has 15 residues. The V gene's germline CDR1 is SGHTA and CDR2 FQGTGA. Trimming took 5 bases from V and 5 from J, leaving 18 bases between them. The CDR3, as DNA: TGTGCCAGCAGCAGCGGCAGGGGTGCGGAGGAGACCCAGTACTTC. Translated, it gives CASSSGRGAEETQYF.

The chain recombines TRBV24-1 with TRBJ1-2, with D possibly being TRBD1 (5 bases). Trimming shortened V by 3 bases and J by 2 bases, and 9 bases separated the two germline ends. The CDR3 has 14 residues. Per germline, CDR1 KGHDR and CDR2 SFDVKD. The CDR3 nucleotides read TGTGCCACCAGTGATGACAGAGAGAACTATGGCTACACCTTC. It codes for CATSDDRENYGYTF.

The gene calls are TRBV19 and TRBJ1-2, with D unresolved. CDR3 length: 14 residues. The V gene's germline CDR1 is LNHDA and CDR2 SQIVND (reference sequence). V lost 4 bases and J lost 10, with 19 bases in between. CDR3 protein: CASSTLEVPSFYTF. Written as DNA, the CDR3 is TGTGCCAGTAGTACCCTCGAGGTTCCGTCGTTCTACACCTTC.